This TCR beta chain appears in the sequencing data of a study of CD8 T cells in Susac syndrome. The study, taken as a whole, reports: The study recognized that the number of individuals in its TCR sequencing and HLA analysis was relatively small.

This CDR3 contains 15 residues. V lost 2 bases to trimming and J lost 3 bases, with 11 bases between them. Germline-derived CDR1 and CDR2 are SNHLY and FYNNEI. Random hexamers served to reverse transcribe roughly 0.45 to 1 ug RNA. Amplification of TCR beta CDR3 was carried out by immunoSEQ multiplex PCR, which covered 54 Vbeta and 13 Jbeta segments. TCRdb reanalysed the immunoSEQ multiplex PCR reads using MiXCR and keeps one entry per CDR3 protein. The data contain a few hundred thousand distinct CDR3 sequences, roughly 90% of them singletons. On this clonotype itself: The antigen is not known.

FACS enriched CD8+ TEMRA cells, while bulk CD8+ and CD4+ were negatively isolated. Material: CD8+ T cells from PBMCs. The V gene is TRBV2, the J gene TRBJ1-3; D ambiguous. This sequence was found in a human donor with multiple sclerosis. CDR3 bases: TGTGCCAGCAGTGAAAGCCCCGCGGGTGGAAACACCATATATTTT. This translates into CASSESPAGGNTIYF.